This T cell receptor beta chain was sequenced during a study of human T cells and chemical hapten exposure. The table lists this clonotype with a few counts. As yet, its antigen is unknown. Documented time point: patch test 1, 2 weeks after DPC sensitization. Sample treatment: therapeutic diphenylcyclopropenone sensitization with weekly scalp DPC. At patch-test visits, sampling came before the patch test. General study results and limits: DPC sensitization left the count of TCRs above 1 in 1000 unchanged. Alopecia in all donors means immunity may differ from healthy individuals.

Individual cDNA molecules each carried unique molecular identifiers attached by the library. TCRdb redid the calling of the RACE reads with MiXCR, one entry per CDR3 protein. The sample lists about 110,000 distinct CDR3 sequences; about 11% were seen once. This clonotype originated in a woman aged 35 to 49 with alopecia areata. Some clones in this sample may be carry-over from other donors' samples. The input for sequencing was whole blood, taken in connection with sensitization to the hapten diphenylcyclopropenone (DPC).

The DNA of the CDR3 is TGTGCCAGCAGTTCCGGGACAGGGATAACCGGGGAGCTGTTTTTT. Protein: CASSSGTGITGELFF. This chain uses TRBV6-1 with TRBJ2-2; 9 positions match TRBD1. Germline V lookup: CDR1 MNHNS, CDR2 SASEGT. Unmatched junction bases numbered 6, after V lost 5 bases and J lost 5 bases. The CDR3 contains 15 residues.